The 4 T cell receptor beta chains in this list originate from one sample, sequenced in a study of blood T cell repertoires in COVID-19. Only in-frame clones appear in the TCRdb table, and some are missing; sequencing was by immunoSEQ multiplex PCR. The sample holds a few hundred thousand clones, 87% seen once. The source material was peripheral blood. All receptors derive from a man aged 18 to 29 with active or convalescent COVID-19.

V gene TRBV4-1 combines with J gene TRBJ1-6; 8 positions match TRBD1. V lost 4 bases to trimming and J lost 8 bases; unmatched junction nucleotides: 7. The CDR3 sequence is 15 residues long. Looked up from germline, CDR1 is MGHRA and CDR2 is YSYEKL. The CDR3 sequence is CASSLTDRGDSPLHF. CDR3 DNA: TGCGCCAGCAGCCTGACCGACAGGGGAGATTCACCCCTCCACTTT.

CDR3 nucleotide sequence: TGTGCCAGCTCACCGGGACAGGGTGTGGGTCAGCCCCAGCATTTT. Its protein product is CASSPGQGVGQPQHF. The V call is TRBV18, the J call TRBJ1-5; 9 positions agree with TRBD1. This CDR3 contains 15 residues. The germline gives CDR1 KGHSH, CDR2 LQKENI. V lost 3 bases and J lost 6; bases outside the gene matches: 6.

V gene TRBV12-3 or TRBV12-4 combines with J gene TRBJ1-1, with D possibly matching TRBD1 (6 bases). V was trimmed by 3 bases and J by 3 bases, leaving 8 bases between them. CDR3 length: 13 residues. In DNA, the CDR3 is TGTGCCAGCAGTTTGAAGGGGGACACTGAAGCTTTCTTT. It translates to CASSLKGDTEAFF.

The V and J genes are TRBV28 and TRBJ2-1; TRBD2 aligns across 9 bases. This CDR3 has 16 amino acids. The germline gives CDR1 MDHEN, CDR2 SYDVKM. The V gene end was trimmed by 0 bases and the J gene end by 4 bases; junction bases not matched to a gene: 4. CDR3 bases: TGTGCCAGCAGTTTATGGCGGGAGGGCCGATACAATGAGCAGTTCTTC. Translated: CASSLWREGRYNEQFF.